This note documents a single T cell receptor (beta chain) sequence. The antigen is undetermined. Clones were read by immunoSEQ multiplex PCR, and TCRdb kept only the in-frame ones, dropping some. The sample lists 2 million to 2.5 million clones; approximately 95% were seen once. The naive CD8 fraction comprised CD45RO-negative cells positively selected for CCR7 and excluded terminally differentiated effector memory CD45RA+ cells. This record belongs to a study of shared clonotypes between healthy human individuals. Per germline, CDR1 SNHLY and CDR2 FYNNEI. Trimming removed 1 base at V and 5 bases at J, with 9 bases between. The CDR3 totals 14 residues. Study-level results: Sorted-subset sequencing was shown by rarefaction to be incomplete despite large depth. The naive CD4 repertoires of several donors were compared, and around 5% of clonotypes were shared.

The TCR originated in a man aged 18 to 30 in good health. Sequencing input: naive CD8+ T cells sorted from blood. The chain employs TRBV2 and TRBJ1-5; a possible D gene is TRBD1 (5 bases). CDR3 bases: TGTGCCAGCAGTGAAGGAGGGGAGGATCAGCCCCAGCATTTT. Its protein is CASSEGGEDQPQHF.